This entry lists 9 T cell receptor beta chains sequenced from one sample in a study of ipilimumab plus nivolumab after autologous stem cell transplantation. The method was immunoSEQ multiplex PCR; TCRdb's version includes in-frame clones alone and lacks a portion of them. Of more than 12,000 clones listed, about 70% are singletons. Sequencing used PBMCs, obtained in a trial of ipilimumab plus nivolumab as post-transplant consolidation. All receptors come from a male donor with primary mediastinal lymphoma.

The chain couples TRBV28 to TRBJ2-5, with TRBD2 identical over 7 bases. The CDR3 has 16 residues. The V gene's germline CDR1 is MDHEN and CDR2 SYDVKM. J was trimmed by 0 bases and V by 1 base; bases with no gene match: 5. In nucleotides, the CDR3 is TGTGCCAGCAGTTTATCGGGGGGATCCAACCAAGAGACCCAGTACTTC. Translated: CASSLSGGSNQETQYF.

This chain links TRBV2 with TRBJ1-6; D gene ambiguous. Between the trimmed V and J ends, which lost 5 bases and 10 bases, there was a span of 9 bases. Per the germline V gene, CDR1 is SNHLY and CDR2 is FYNNEI. The CDR3 spans 12 residues. CDR3 in DNA: TGTGCCAGCAGTACGCCGTCGTCACCCCTCCACTTT. It is translated as CASSTPSSPLHF.

This chain connects TRBV6-1 to TRBJ1-1; D not certain. Trimming shortened V by 3 bases and J by 4 bases, and 9 bases separated the two germline ends. Germline lookup yields CDR1 MNHNS and CDR2 SASEGT. This CDR3 contains 13 residues. CDR3 sequence: CASSEFQSTEAFF. CDR3 nucleotide sequence: TGTGCCAGCAGTGAGTTTCAAAGCACTGAAGCTTTCTTT.

This chain uses TRBV7-8 with TRBJ2-7, with 8 bases aligning to TRBD2. V was clipped by 5 bases and J by 4 bases; unmatched bases: 7. The CDR3 runs 14 residues. Germline V gene sequence: CDR1 SGHVS, CDR2 FQNEAQ. CDR3 DNA sequence: TGTGCCAGCAGCGCAAGCGGGGGCCCGTACGAGCAGTACTTC. This encodes CASSASGGPYEQYF.

The rearrangement uses TRBV7-9 and TRBJ2-3; 12 bases are a match to TRBD2. The CDR3 has 16 amino acids. V gave up 2 bases and J gave up 2 bases; unmatched junction bases: 2. Germline V gene data show CDR1 as SEHNR and CDR2 as FQNEAQ (reference sequence). The CDR3: CASSLLAGGLTDTQYF. CDR3 sequence (DNA): TGTGCCAGCAGCTTACTAGCGGGGGGGCTCACAGATACGCAGTATTTT.

The chain carries TRBV7-8 and TRBJ2-5, with 10 bases matching TRBD2. The CDR3 runs 15 residues. CDR1 is SGHVS, CDR2 FQNEAQ, per germline. J gave up 5 bases and V 2 bases, and 5 bases lay outside the gene matches. The CDR3 DNA reads as TGTGCCAGCAGCTTACAGCGGGGGGGCAGGGAGACCCAGTACTTC. Translation: CASSLQRGGRETQYF. Full variable domain (rest looked up from reference TRBV7-8 and TRBJ2-5): GAGVSQSPRYKVAKRGQDVALRCDPISGHVSLFWYQQALGQGPEFLTYFQNEAQLDKSGLPSDRFFAERPEGSVSTLKIQRTQQEDSAVYLCASSLQRGGRETQYFGPGTRLLVL.

The V gene is TRBV25-1, the J gene TRBJ2-3, with unresolved D. V was pared by 7 bases and J by 0 bases, with 5 bases between. The CDR3 covers 12 residues. The germline V gene has CDR1 MGHDK and CDR2 SYGVNS. The chain's CDR3 is CASTTSTDTQYF. DNA of the CDR3: TGTGCCAGCACCACAAGCACAGATACGCAGTATTTT.

The chain combines TRBV5-4 with TRBJ1-4; perhaps TRBD1 as D (5 bases). The CDR3 has 16 residues. The V and J ends lost 2 bases and 4 bases respectively, with 15 bases between them. Germline V gene lookup returns CDR1 SGHNT and CDR2 YYREEE (reference sequence). CDR3: CASSFRPWDGNEKLFF. As DNA, the CDR3 is TGTGCCAGCAGCTTCAGGCCCTGGGACGGTAATGAAAAACTGTTTTTT.

The chain couples TRBV6-1 to TRBJ1-5; D is undetermined. This CDR3 is built from 13 residues. V lost 6 bases and J lost 4, with 10 bases in between. The germline CDR1 and CDR2 sequences are MNHNS and SASEGT. CDR3 coding DNA: TGTGCCAGCAGGCGGACGAAGAATCAGCCCCAGCATTTT. Its translation is CASRRTKNQPQHF.